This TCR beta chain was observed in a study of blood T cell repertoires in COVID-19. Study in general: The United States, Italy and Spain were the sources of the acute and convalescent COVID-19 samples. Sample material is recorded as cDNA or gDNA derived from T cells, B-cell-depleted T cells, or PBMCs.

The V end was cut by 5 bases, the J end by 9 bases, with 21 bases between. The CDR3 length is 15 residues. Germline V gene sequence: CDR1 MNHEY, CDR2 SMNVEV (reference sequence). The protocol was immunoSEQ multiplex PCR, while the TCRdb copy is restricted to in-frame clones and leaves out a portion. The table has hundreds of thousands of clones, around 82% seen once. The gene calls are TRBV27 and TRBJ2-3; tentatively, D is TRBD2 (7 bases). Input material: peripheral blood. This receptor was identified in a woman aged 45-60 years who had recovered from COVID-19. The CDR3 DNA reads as TGTGCCAGCAGTATGCGGGGGCAGGTTCTTTGGACGCAGTATTTT. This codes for CASSMRGQVLWTQYF.